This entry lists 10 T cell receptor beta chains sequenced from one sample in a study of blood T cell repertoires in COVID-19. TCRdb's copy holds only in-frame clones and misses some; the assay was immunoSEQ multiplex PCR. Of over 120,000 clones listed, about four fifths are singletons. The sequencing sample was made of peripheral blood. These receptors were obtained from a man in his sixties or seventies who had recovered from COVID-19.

CDR3 region: CASSSKGGSAQFF. DNA for the CDR3: TGTGCCAGCAGTTCTAAGGGAGGGTCGGCGCAGTTCTTC. The chain links TRBV7-9 to TRBJ2-1, with TRBD2 matching 7 bases. The V and J ends lost 6 bases and 12 bases, in that order; junction bases with no gene match: 11. Germline V CDR1 and CDR2: SEHNR, FQNEAQ (reference sequence). The CDR3 loop spans 13 amino acids.

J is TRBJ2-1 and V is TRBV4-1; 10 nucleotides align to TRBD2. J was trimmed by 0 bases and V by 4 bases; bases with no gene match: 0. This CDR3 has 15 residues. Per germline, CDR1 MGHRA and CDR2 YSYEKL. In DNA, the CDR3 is TGCGCCAGCAGCCGGACTAGCGGCTCCTACAATGAGCAGTTCTTC. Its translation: CASSRTSGSYNEQFF.

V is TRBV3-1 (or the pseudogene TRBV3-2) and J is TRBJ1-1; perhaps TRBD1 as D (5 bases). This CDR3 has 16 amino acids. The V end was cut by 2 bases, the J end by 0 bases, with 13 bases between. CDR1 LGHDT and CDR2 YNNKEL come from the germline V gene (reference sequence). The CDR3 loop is CASSQPETAMNTEAFF. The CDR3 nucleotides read TGTGCCAGCAGCCAACCCGAGACAGCCATGAACACTGAAGCTTTCTTT.

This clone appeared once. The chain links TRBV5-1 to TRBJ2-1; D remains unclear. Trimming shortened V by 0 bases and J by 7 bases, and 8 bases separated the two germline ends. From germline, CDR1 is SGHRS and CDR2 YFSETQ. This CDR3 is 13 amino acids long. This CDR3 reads CASSLGYGNEQFF. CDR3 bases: TGCGCCAGCAGCTTGGGGTACGGGAATGAGCAGTTCTTC.

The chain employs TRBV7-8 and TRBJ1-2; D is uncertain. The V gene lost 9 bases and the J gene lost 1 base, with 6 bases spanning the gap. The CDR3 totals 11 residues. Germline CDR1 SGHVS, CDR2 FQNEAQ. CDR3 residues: CASGSNYGYTF. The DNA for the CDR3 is TGTGCCAGTGGGAGTAACTATGGCTACACCTTC.

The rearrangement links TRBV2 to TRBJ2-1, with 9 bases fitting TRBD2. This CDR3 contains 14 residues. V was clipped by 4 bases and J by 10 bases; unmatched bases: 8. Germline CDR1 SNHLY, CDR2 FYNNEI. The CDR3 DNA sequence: TGTGCCAGCAGTGTCGGGGGAACTAGCGGGGAGCAGTTCTTC. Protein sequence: CASSVGGTSGEQFF.

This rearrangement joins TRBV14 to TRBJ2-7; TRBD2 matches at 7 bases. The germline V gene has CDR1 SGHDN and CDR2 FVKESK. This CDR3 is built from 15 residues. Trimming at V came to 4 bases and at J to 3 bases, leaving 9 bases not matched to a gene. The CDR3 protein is CASSPAGTRFYEQYF. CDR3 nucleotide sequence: TGTGCCAGCAGCCCAGCGGGAACTCGATTCTACGAGCAGTACTTC.

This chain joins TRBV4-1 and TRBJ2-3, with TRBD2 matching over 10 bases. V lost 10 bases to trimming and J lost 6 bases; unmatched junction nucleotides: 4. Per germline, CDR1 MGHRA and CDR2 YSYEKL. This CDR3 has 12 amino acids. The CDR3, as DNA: TGCGCCACGCTAGCGGGAGACGATACGCAGTATTTT. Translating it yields CATLAGDDTQYF.

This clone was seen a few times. The CDR3: CASSRRPGQLKTTDTQYF. CDR3 coding DNA: TGTGCCAGTAGTAGGAGACCGGGACAGTTAAAGACCACAGATACGCAGTATTTT. V is TRBV19 and J is TRBJ2-3, with 7 bases that match TRBD1. The CDR3 is 18 residues long. The ends lost 4 bases at V and 2 bases at J; junction bases unmatched: 15. Germline CDR1 reads LNHDA; CDR2 reads SQIVND (reference sequence).

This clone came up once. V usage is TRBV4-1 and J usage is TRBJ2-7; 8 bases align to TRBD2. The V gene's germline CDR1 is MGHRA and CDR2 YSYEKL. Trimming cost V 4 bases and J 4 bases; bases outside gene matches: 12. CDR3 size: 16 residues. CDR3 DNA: TGCGCCAGCAGCCTTCCAACTAGCGGTCTTTGGTACGAGCAGTACTTC. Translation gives CASSLPTSGLWYEQYF.